What follows describes a single TCR beta chain. Authors' analysis steps: Amplifying reference gene primers gave estimates of nucleated cell counts. The assay was immunoSEQ multiplex PCR, and TCRdb's table has in-frame clones only and misses some. The V and J calls and the clone size are those of that table, but D and trimming were determined from the DNA. The sample shows tens of thousands of clones, 90% of them seen only once. This entry is derived from a study of blood T cell repertoires in COVID-19. At the level of the study: The United States, Italy and Spain supplied acute and convalescent COVID-19 samples. The cDNA or gDNA used as material had been derived from T cells, B-cell-depleted T cells, or PBMCs.

The CDR3 extends over 16 amino acids. V shed 5 bases and J 4 bases; nucleotides not matched to a gene: 4. Germline CDR1 reads LNHNV; CDR2 reads YYDKDF (reference sequence). Sequencing was performed on peripheral blood. This TCR was recovered from a human donor in a cohort sampled during active COVID-19. This chain links TRBV15 with TRBJ2-2; TRBD2 matches at 13 bases. DNA for the CDR3: TGTGCCACCAGCCGGGGACTAGCGGGGTTCACCGGGGAGCTGTTTTTT. Its translation: CATSRGLAGFTGELFF.